This TCR beta chain was identified during a study of blood T cell repertoires in COVID-19. As for the study in general: Sites in the United States, Italy and Spain provided acute and convalescent COVID-19 samples.

The CDR3 covers 15 residues. J lost 10 bases, V lost 4 bases, and 10 bases had no gene match. CDR1 is SGHAT and CDR2 is FQNNGV in the germline V gene. Assay: immunoSEQ multiplex PCR; the TCRdb copy retains only in-frame clones and omits some. The data show 220,000 or so clones, 75% to 90% seen once. The V and J genes are TRBV11-2 and TRBJ1-1, with 12 bases identical to TRBD1. The specimen was PBMCs or T cells enriched from blood (not recorded which). This sequence was found in a young woman in a cohort exposed to, infected with or recovered from COVID-19 (not recorded which). This chain's CDR3 is CASSSVRDRGRRAFF. CDR3 sequence (DNA): TGTGCCAGCAGCTCAGTCCGGGACAGGGGGCGCCGAGCTTTCTTT.